Each of the 11 T cell receptor beta chains below was sequenced from the same sample in a study of sequential checkpoint blockade in melanoma. Treatment of the sample: randomized to nivolumab then ipilimumab (arm A) or the reverse (arm B). Here immunoSEQ multiplex PCR was the method, and the copy in TCRdb shows in-frame clones only, minus some. This table has around 41,000 clones, approximately 90% appearing once. Sequenced material: CD8+ T cells sorted from blood (inferred from file names), taken from a patient given nivolumab and ipilimumab in sequence. These receptors originate from a human donor with melanoma.

The CDR3 loop reads CASSQAGGELFF. Written as DNA, the CDR3 is TGTGCCAGCAGTCAGGCGGGCGGGGAGCTGTTTTTT. The chain couples TRBV28 to TRBJ2-2, with D perhaps TRBD2 (5 bases). The CDR3 sequence is 12 residues long. The V and J ends lost 5 bases and 7 bases respectively, with 8 bases between them. Germline V CDR1 and CDR2: MDHEN, SYDVKM.

The chain carries TRBV28 and TRBJ1-2; D unclear. The CDR3 is made up of 13 amino acids. V lost 5 bases to trimming and J lost 3 bases, with 10 bases between them. The germline V gene encodes CDR1 MDHEN and CDR2 SYDVKM. The CDR3 sequence is CASSDRLDYGYTF. CDR3 sequence (DNA): TGTGCCAGCAGTGATAGATTGGACTATGGCTACACCTTC.

This clone came up once. The V gene is TRBV27, the J gene TRBJ1-1; a possible D gene is TRBD1 (5 bases). Germline lookup yields CDR1 MNHEY and CDR2 SMNVEV (reference sequence). V shed 8 bases and J shed 4 bases, with 20 bases lying between them. The length of the CDR3 is 15 residues. CDR3 in amino acids: CASGEPLGVGTEAFF. For the CDR3, the DNA is TGTGCCAGCGGCGAACCTTTAGGGGTTGGCACTGAAGCTTTCTTT.

This rearrangement joins TRBV6-5 to TRBJ2-2; a possible D gene is TRBD2 (5 bases). The CDR3 contains 13 residues. Trimming removed 0 bases at V and 7 bases at J, with 6 bases between. Germline loops: CDR1 MNHEY, CDR2 SVGAGI. In DNA form, the CDR3 reads TGTGCCAGCAGTTACTCCGAGGGCGGGGAGCTGTTTTTT. Its translation: CASSYSEGGELFF.

The chain carries TRBV6-6 and TRBJ2-7, with 7 bases fitting TRBD2. This CDR3 has 15 amino acids. Trimming cost V 5 bases and J 5 bases; bases outside gene matches: 12. The V gene's germline CDR1 is MNHNY and CDR2 SVGAGI (reference sequence). CDR3 nucleotides: TGTGCCAGCAGTCGACTAGCCCATGAAGAAAACGAGCAGTACTTC. It encodes CASSRLAHEENEQYF.

This clone turned up a few times. This rearrangement joins TRBV6-4 to TRBJ2-6, with D maybe TRBD1 (5 bases). Germline loops: CDR1 MRHNA, CDR2 SNTAGT. There are 16 residues in the CDR3. Trimming left V 2 bases short and J 2 bases short, with 10 bases between. The CDR3 protein is CASSDTTGTGANVLTF. CDR3 nucleotides: TGTGCCAGCAGTGACACAACAGGTACTGGGGCCAACGTCCTGACTTTC.

J is TRBJ2-5 and V is TRBV18; 11 positions agree with TRBD2. Germline V gives CDR1 KGHSH, CDR2 LQKENI. With V trimmed by 6 bases and J by 0 bases, 9 bases remained unmatched. The CDR3 runs 17 residues. DNA of the CDR3: TGTGCCAGCTCGAAGGGACTAGCGGAGGGGAACCAAGAGACCCAGTACTTC. This codes for CASSKGLAEGNQETQYF.

The genes are TRBV9 and TRBJ2-5; TRBD2 agrees at 8 bases. Germline V gene sequence: CDR1 SGDLS, CDR2 YYNGEE. The CDR3 has 14 amino acids. Unmatched junction bases numbered 4, after V lost 4 bases and J lost 2 bases. In DNA form, the CDR3 reads TGTGCCAGCAGCTTTAGCGGGAATCAAGAGACCCAGTACTTC. Protein product: CASSFSGNQETQYF.

CDR3 sequence: CASSVGTGGDQNYGYTF. As DNA, the CDR3 is TGTGCCAGCAGCGTTGGGACAGGGGGCGATCAGAACTATGGCTACACCTTC. This chain uses TRBV9 with TRBJ1-2; 12 bases are shared with TRBD1. Germline V gene data show CDR1 as SGDLS and CDR2 as YYNGEE. The CDR3 sequence is 17 residues long. V shed 2 bases and J 2 bases; nucleotides not matched to a gene: 7.

This clone was observed once. The chain uses TRBV5-6 and TRBJ1-2; 7 nucleotides align to TRBD1. The J segment lost 5 bases and the V segment lost 5 bases, leaving 9 bases of the junction unmatched. CDR1 is SGHDT, CDR2 YYEEEE, per germline. The CDR3 is made up of 14 amino acids. The CDR3 reads CASRATGVGYGYTF. The CDR3 DNA sequence: TGTGCCAGCAGAGCAACAGGGGTAGGTTATGGCTACACCTTC.

This chain uses TRBV4-2 with TRBJ1-4; unclear D gene. The V end lost 1 base, the J end lost 4 bases, and 13 bases lay between the germline ends. The CDR3 contains 16 residues. From germline, CDR1 is LGHNA and CDR2 YNFKEQ. The DNA of the CDR3 is TGTGCCAGCAGCCAAGGGGCCGGAGGGTTTAATGAAAAACTGTTTTTT. Protein product: CASSQGAGGFNEKLFF.